The source of this T cell receptor beta chain is a study of spatial heterogeneity in lung cancer. Study-wide context: Alpha-chain sequences were consistently detected in smaller numbers than beta-chain sequences.

Trimming cost V 6 bases and J 1 base; bases outside gene matches: 2. The germline V gene encodes CDR1 SNHLY and CDR2 FYNNEI. CDR3 length: 14 amino acids. TCRdb ran MiXCR on the 5' RACE reads and lists one entry per CDR3 protein. The sample yields some 83,000 distinct CDR3 sequences, about 7.8% seen once. Many counts were recorded for this clonotype. Noted time point: sample taken at primary tumor resection. The chain joins TRBV2 to TRBJ2-3, with TRBD1 identical over 9 bases. The sequence derives from a male donor with early-stage non-small cell lung cancer. The input for sequencing was PBMCs, taken at surgery. The CDR3 DNA is TGTGCCAGCAGCCGACAGGGGGGCACAGATACGCAGTATTTT. Translation gives CASSRQGGTDTQYF. The whole variable domain, filled in from reference TRBV2 and TRBJ2-3, reads EPEVTQTPSHQVTQMGQEVILRCVPISNHLYFYWYRQILGQKVEFLVSFYNNEISEKSEIFDDQFSVERPDGSNFTLKIRSTKLEDSAMYFCASSRQGGTDTQYFGPGTRLTVL.